One and the same sample provided the 6 T cell receptor beta chains below, sequenced in a study of cytomegalovirus exposure and HLA in healthy donors. The PCR was carried out with 60 Vbeta primers and 13 Jbeta primers. Some clones are missing from TCRdb's copy, which holds only in-frame ones; the method was immunoSEQ multiplex PCR. Of approximately 190,000 clones listed, 84% are singletons. Sequenced input: PBMCs. Every receptor here comes from a boy aged 5-17 years in good health and CMV-seronegative.

The V gene is TRBV9, the J gene TRBJ1-4; no firm D call. Trimming stripped 0 bases from V and 8 bases from J, with 14 bases between. This CDR3 spans 15 amino acids. Per the germline V gene, CDR1 is SGDLS and CDR2 is YYNGEE. CDR3 sequence: CASSVVPQTVEKLFF. In DNA form, the CDR3 reads TGTGCCAGCAGCGTAGTCCCACAGACGGTCGAAAAACTGTTTTTT.

The rearrangement uses TRBV7-9 and TRBJ1-1, with D possibly being TRBD1 (5 bases). Germline V gene sequence: CDR1 SEHNR, CDR2 FQNEAQ (reference sequence). Trimming removed 2 bases from V and 1 base from J, with 8 bases in between. This CDR3 has 14 residues. In DNA, the CDR3 is TGTGCCAGCAGCTTACCCCAGGGGAACACTGAAGCTTTCTTT. Amino acid sequence: CASSLPQGNTEAFF.

The gene calls are TRBV11-3 and TRBJ2-1, with D unresolved. The V end lost 6 bases, the J end lost 1 base, and 7 bases lay between the germline ends. This CDR3 is built from 13 residues. Germline loops: CDR1 SGHNT, CDR2 YENEEA. CDR3 protein: CASSYASYNEQFF. The CDR3 DNA reads as TGTGCCAGCAGTTATGCGTCCTACAATGAGCAGTTCTTC.

This clone was picked up one time. The chain carries TRBV30 and TRBJ1-2; D perhaps matches TRBD1 (6 bases). Germline lookup yields CDR1 GTSNPN and CDR2 SVGIG (reference sequence). This CDR3 comprises 13 residues. Trimming pared 5 bases from V and 3 bases from J, leaving 13 bases between. In DNA, the CDR3 is TGTGCCTGGTCACAGGGCCTGGACTATGGCTACACCTTC. Translated: CAWSQGLDYGYTF. Supplemented by reference TRBV30 and TRBJ1-2, the full variable domain reads SQTIHQWPATLVQPVGSPLSLECTVEGTSNPNLYWYRQAAGRGLQLLFYSVGIGQISSEVPQNLSASRPQDRQFILSSKKLLLSDSGFYLCAWSQGLDYGYTFGSGTRLTVV.

The chain employs TRBV28 and TRBJ2-1; tentatively, D is TRBD2 (6 bases). This CDR3 has 17 residues. Trimming pared 6 bases from V and 4 bases from J, leaving 22 bases between. The germline CDR1 and CDR2 sequences are MDHEN and SYDVKM. CDR3 sequence (DNA): TGTGCCAGCAGCTTTGGACTTTGGGGGGACTTGTACAATGAGCAGTTCTTC. The encoded protein is CASSFGLWGDLYNEQFF.

The CDR3 region has the DNA TGTGCCAGCTCACCAGAACTGAGGGACGGGGAGCTGTTTTTT. It codes for CASSPELRDGELFF. This chain joins TRBV18 and TRBJ2-2; TRBD2 is a possible D gene (5 bases). Germline CDR1 and CDR2: KGHSH and LQKENI. Trimming took off 2 bases at V and 7 bases at J, with 11 bases between the two ends. This CDR3 region has 14 residues.